These 32 T cell receptor beta chains were sequenced from one sample in a study of memory CD4+ T cells and cytomegalovirus serostatus. Single viable CD3+CD4+CD8-CD45RO+ cells were sorted as the memory CD4+ T cells. Assay: immunoSEQ multiplex PCR; the TCRdb copy retains only in-frame clones and omits some. Here the sample spans around 60,000 clones, approximately 81% being singletons. The sequenced sample consisted of memory CD4+ T cells from blood. The receptor set was obtained from an adult in good health and CMV-seronegative. Some clones in this sample may be carry-over from other donors' samples.

The CDR3 loop is CASSTTGGRYEKLFF. The CDR3 nucleotides read TGTGCCAGCAGTACGACAGGGGGTCGGTATGAAAAACTGTTTTTT. The V and J genes are TRBV28 and TRBJ1-4; the match to TRBD1 covers 9 bases. This CDR3 has 15 residues. The germline CDR1 and CDR2 sequences are MDHEN and SYDVKM. The J segment lost 6 bases and the V segment lost 5 bases, leaving 7 bases of the junction unmatched. Using reference TRBV28 and TRBJ1-4 for the parts outside the CDR3, the full variable domain is DVKVTQSSRYLVKRTGEKVFLECVQDMDHENMFWYRQDPGLGLRLIYFSYDVKMKEKGDIPEGYSVSREKKERFSLILESASTNQTSMYLCASSTTGGRYEKLFFGSGTQLSVL.

This chain uses TRBV28 with TRBJ2-4, with 7 bases lining up with TRBD1. This CDR3 has 16 residues. Germline V gene sequence: CDR1 MDHEN, CDR2 SYDVKM. V shed 5 bases, J shed 0 bases, and the junction held 7 bases outside the gene matches. The CDR3 sequence: CASSTPGGLAKNIQYF. CDR3 bases: TGTGCCAGCAGTACTCCAGGGGGTTTAGCCAAAAACATTCAGTACTTC.

This chain connects TRBV11-2 to TRBJ2-1; 9 nucleotides line up with TRBD2. CDR1 is SGHAT, CDR2 FQNNGV, per germline. There are 16 residues in the CDR3. V dropped 4 bases and J dropped 1; count of bases not matched to a gene: 5. CDR3 sequence reads: CASSSIAGVSYNEQFF. The CDR3 DNA sequence: TGTGCCAGCAGCTCTATAGCGGGAGTGTCCTACAATGAGCAGTTCTTC.

This chain uses TRBV29-1 with TRBJ2-2, with D possibly matching TRBD2 (5 bases). Per germline, CDR1 SQVTM and CDR2 ANQGSEA. The V gene lost 4 bases and the J gene lost 4 bases, with 13 bases spanning the gap. This CDR3 spans 14 amino acids. CDR3 sequence: CSVVLRRATGELFF. DNA for the CDR3: TGCAGCGTTGTCCTCAGGCGGGCCACCGGGGAGCTGTTTTTT.

This chain joins TRBV2 and TRBJ2-7, with 7 bases that match TRBD1. The CDR3 spans 16 residues. J was trimmed by 4 bases and V by 2 bases; bases with no gene match: 11. Per the germline V gene, CDR1 is SNHLY and CDR2 is FYNNEI. The CDR3 loop reads CASSEYQGVGGYEQYF. Here the CDR3 DNA reads TGTGCCAGCAGTGAATATCAGGGGGTAGGGGGTTACGAGCAGTACTTC.

In its sample, this clone was seen a few times. The same CDR3 is also encoded by other DNA sequences in this sample. The DNA of the CDR3 is TGTGCCAGTCAGGGGGATAGCAATCAGCCCCAGCATTTT. This sequence encodes CASQGDSNQPQHF. The chain joins TRBV28 to TRBJ1-5; 7 bases map to TRBD1. CDR3 length equals 13 residues. Per the germline V gene, CDR1 is MDHEN and CDR2 is SYDVKM. Trimming removed 9 bases from V and 0 bases from J; junction bases left unmatched: 2.

The V and J genes are TRBV28 and TRBJ1-1; TRBD1 aligns across 7 bases. This CDR3 comprises 17 residues. After removal of 2 bases from V and 5 bases from J, the junction contained 14 bases not matched to a gene. Germline V gene lookup returns CDR1 MDHEN and CDR2 SYDVKM. This CDR3 is CASSLRRATGERTEAFF. In nucleotides, the CDR3 is TGTGCCAGCAGTTTACGGCGAGCTACAGGGGAGAGGACTGAAGCTTTCTTT.

The genes are TRBV7-2 and TRBJ1-4, with D possibly matching TRBD1 (6 bases). V lost 2 bases to trimming and J lost 8 bases, with 15 bases between them. The germline V gene has CDR1 SGHTA and CDR2 FQGNSA. CDR3 length: 15 amino acids. The CDR3 protein is CASSLSQGGREKLFF. CDR3 DNA: TGTGCCAGCAGCTTATCTCAAGGGGGGCGAGAAAAACTGTTTTTT. Filled out from reference TRBV7-2 and TRBJ1-4, the complete variable domain reads GAGVSQSPSNKVTEKGKDVELRCDPISGHTALYWYRQSLGQGLEFLIYFQGNSAPDKSGLPSDRFSAERTGGSVSTLTIQRTQQEDSAVYLCASSLSQGGREKLFFGSGTQLSVL.

The rearrangement links TRBV7-2 to TRBJ1-3, with 7 bases identical to TRBD1. CDR1 is SGHTA, CDR2 FQGNSA, per germline. The junction had 6 bases not matched to a gene; V was cut back by 0 bases and J by 4 bases. The CDR3 is made up of 16 amino acids. The CDR3: CASSLAGTVAGNTIYF. CDR3 sequence (DNA): TGTGCCAGCAGCTTAGCCGGGACAGTTGCCGGAAACACCATATATTTT.

The CDR3 protein is CASSSWTDREQYF. The CDR3 DNA sequence: TGTGCCAGCAGCTCTTGGACGGACAGAGAGCAGTACTTC. The chain recombines TRBV7-9 with TRBJ2-7; TRBD1 might be the D (6 bases). Germline-derived CDR1 and CDR2 are SEHNR and FQNEAQ (reference sequence). Trimming removed 4 bases at V and 7 bases at J, with 14 bases between. The CDR3 has 13 residues.

This chain links TRBV4-1 with TRBJ1-3, with 7 bases matching TRBD1. CDR3 length: 15 amino acids. Germline values: CDR1 MGHRA, CDR2 YSYEKL. The V gene end was trimmed by 3 bases and the J gene end by 2 bases; junction bases not matched to a gene: 4. The CDR3 reads CASSHPQGAGNTIYF. CDR3 nucleotides: TGCGCCAGCAGCCACCCTCAGGGGGCTGGAAACACCATATATTTT.

This clone was seen just once. The chain links TRBV5-4 to TRBJ1-5; 7 bases line up with TRBD1. The V gene's germline CDR1 is SGHNT and CDR2 YYREEE (reference sequence). V shed 3 bases, J shed 4 bases, and the junction held 7 bases outside the gene matches. The CDR3 is made up of 15 amino acids. The CDR3 is CASSWGGGWNQPQHF. The CDR3 DNA reads TGTGCCAGCAGCTGGGGAGGGGGCTGGAATCAGCCCCAGCATTTT.

The V call is TRBV5-1, the J call TRBJ2-6, with D possibly being TRBD2 (6 bases). The CDR3 runs to 15 residues. Germline V lookup: CDR1 SGHRS, CDR2 YFSETQ. The V end lost 3 bases, the J end lost 2 bases, and 9 bases lay between the germline ends. The CDR3 protein is CASSSGTAGANVLTF. The CDR3 DNA sequence: TGCGCCAGCAGCTCGGGGACTGCTGGGGCCAACGTCCTGACTTTC.

The genes are TRBV7-6 and TRBJ2-2, with 7 bases identical to TRBD2. CDR1 SGHVS and CDR2 FNYEAQ come from the germline V gene. J lost 6 bases, V lost 4 bases, and 2 bases had no gene match. This CDR3 has 13 residues. The CDR3 nucleotides are TGTGCCAGCAGCTCCCGGGGGGCCGGGGAGCTGTTTTTT. It specifies CASSSRGAGELFF.

V is TRBV25-1 and J is TRBJ2-5; 7 positions match TRBD2. CDR1 and CDR2 (germline): MGHDK, SYGVNS. This CDR3 contains 13 residues. CDR3 in DNA: TGTGCGTCAACCGGGACTATCGGGGGGACCCAGTACTTC. This codes for CASTGTIGGTQYF.

V gene TRBV27 combines with J gene TRBJ2-1; D not resolved. Germline-derived CDR1 and CDR2 are MNHEY and SMNVEV (reference sequence). CDR3 length: 14 amino acids. Trimming removed 3 bases from V and 7 bases from J, with 13 bases in between. The CDR3 DNA reads TGTGCCAGCAGTTTTGAGGTAGCACGGAATGAGCAGTTCTTC. Translation: CASSFEVARNEQFF.

V is TRBV19 and J is TRBJ2-7, with TRBD2 identical over 8 bases. V lost 5 bases, J lost 6 bases, and 9 bases stayed unmatched. The CDR3 is 14 residues long. Germline loops: CDR1 LNHDA, CDR2 SQIVND (reference sequence). CDR3 in amino acids: CASSDRGGAPEQYF. In nucleotides, the CDR3 is TGTGCCAGTAGTGATCGGGGGGGAGCTCCCGAGCAGTACTTC.

The gene calls are TRBV29-1 and TRBJ1-1; D uncertain. CDR1 is SQVTM and CDR2 is ANQGSEA in the germline V gene. CDR3 length: 12 residues. V lost 7 bases, J lost 1 base, and 10 bases lay in between. Written as DNA, the CDR3 is TGCAGCGCCAGATCAGGGAACACTGAAGCTTTCTTT. Residues: CSARSGNTEAFF.

This chain uses TRBV19 with TRBJ2-7; possible D gene TRBD1, 6 bases. V lost 7 bases and J 6 bases, leaving 19 bases between the germline ends. The V gene's germline CDR1 is LNHDA and CDR2 SQIVND (reference sequence). The CDR3 is 14 amino acids. CDR3 DNA: TGTGCCAGTAATCGCGTTCTGGGGGCGCGCGAGCAGTACTTC. Translating gives CASNRVLGAREQYF.

This chain links TRBV9 with TRBJ2-7; D not resolved. The CDR3 totals 14 residues. The ends were cut back, 4 bases at V and 1 base at J, with 12 bases in the middle. CDR1 SGDLS and CDR2 YYNGEE come from the germline V gene. The CDR3 DNA reads TGTGCCAGCAGCCCCTTTTGGTCGTCCTACGAGCAGTACTTC. It codes for CASSPFWSSYEQYF.

This rearrangement joins TRBV18 to TRBJ1-1, with D possibly matching TRBD1 (6 bases). Trimming removed 3 bases at V and 3 bases at J, with 8 bases between. This CDR3 is 13 amino acids long. Per the germline V gene, CDR1 is KGHSH and CDR2 is LQKENI. CDR3 sequence reads: CASSPDSYTEAFF. Here the CDR3 DNA reads TGTGCCAGCTCACCGGACAGCTACACTGAAGCTTTCTTT. Filled out from reference TRBV18 and TRBJ1-1, the complete variable domain reads NAGVMQNPRHLVRRRGQEARLRCSPMKGHSHVYWYRQLPEEGLKFMVYLQKENIIDESGMPKERFSAEFPKEGPSILRIQQVVRGDSAAYFCASSPDSYTEAFFGQGTRLTVV.

This chain connects TRBV5-1 to TRBJ2-3, with D possibly called TRBD1 or TRBD2 (6 bases each). The CDR3 length is 16 residues. V shed 0 bases and J shed 2 bases, with 13 bases lying between them. Germline V gives CDR1 SGHRS, CDR2 YFSETQ. DNA of the CDR3: TGCGCCAGCAGCTTGGTGTCGGGGGCGACCACAGATACGCAGTATTTT. It yields the protein CASSLVSGATTDTQYF.

The rearrangement uses TRBV30 and TRBJ2-2; D call uncertain. Germline CDR1 GTSNPN, CDR2 SVGIG (reference sequence). The V and J ends lost 2 bases and 6 bases respectively, with 13 bases between them. CDR3 length: 14 residues. In nucleotides, the CDR3 is TGTGCCTGGAGTCCAGCTCAGCGCGCCGGGGAGCTGTTTTTT. Amino acids: CAWSPAQRAGELFF.

The chain combines TRBV5-1 with TRBJ2-2; perhaps TRBD2 as D (7 bases). Germline lookup yields CDR1 SGHRS and CDR2 YFSETQ. V dropped 1 base and J dropped 10 bases, with 11 bases sitting between them. The CDR3 is 13 amino acids. CDR3 sequence: CASSLTGREELFF. The DNA of the CDR3 is TGCGCCAGCAGCTTGACAGGGAGGGAGGAGCTGTTTTTT.

V is TRBV7-9 and J is TRBJ2-6; 7 nucleotides align to TRBD1. V was pared by 5 bases and J by 2 bases, with 3 bases of the junction left unmatched. CDR1 SEHNR and CDR2 FQNEAQ come from the germline V gene (reference sequence). The CDR3 totals 15 residues. The CDR3 DNA reads TGTGCCAGCAGCCTAGGACAGGCTGGGGCCAACGTCCTGACTTTC. Its translation is CASSLGQAGANVLTF. The whole variable domain, remainder taken from reference TRBV7-9 and TRBJ2-6, is DTGVSQNPRHKITKRGQNVTFRCDPISEHNRLYWYRQTLGQGPEFLTYFQNEAQLEKSRLLSDRFSAERPKGSFSTLEIQRTEQGDSAMYLCASSLGQAGANVLTFGAGSRLTVL.

The V gene is TRBV28, the J gene TRBJ1-2; D gene ambiguous. The CDR3 length is 11 residues. Trimming cost V 3 bases and J 7 bases, with 6 bases left between them. Germline CDR1 is MDHEN and CDR2 is SYDVKM. CDR3 amino acids: CASSLGGGYTF. CDR3 nucleotide sequence: TGTGCCAGCAGTTTGGGTGGTGGCTACACCTTC.

The chain employs TRBV28 and TRBJ2-4; tentatively, D is TRBD2 (6 bases). The germline V gene has CDR1 MDHEN and CDR2 SYDVKM. CDR3 size: 14 residues. Trimming stripped 2 bases from V and 8 bases from J, with 13 bases between. The CDR3 protein is CASSLSPGEDIQYF. The CDR3 bases are TGTGCCAGCAGTTTAAGTCCTGGGGAGGACATTCAGTACTTC.

This chain joins TRBV4-2 and TRBJ2-2; D might be TRBD2 (6 bases). V was trimmed by 0 bases and J by 7 bases, leaving 12 bases between them. Germline CDR1 and CDR2: LGHNA and YNFKEQ. This CDR3 is 15 amino acids long. The CDR3 DNA reads TGTGCCAGCAGCCAAGATACTAGCAGGAGCGGGGAGCTGTTTTTT. Protein sequence: CASSQDTSRSGELFF.

This clone has more than one count but fewer than ten. The chain has TRBV10-1 and TRBJ2-7; the match to TRBD1 covers 8 bases. Unmatched junction bases numbered 8, after V lost 0 bases and J lost 7 bases. Per the germline V gene, CDR1 is WNHNN and CDR2 is SYGVQD (reference sequence). CDR3 length: 15 residues. CDR3: CASSESSLQGGEQYF. The CDR3 nucleotides are TGCGCCAGCAGTGAGTCGAGTCTACAGGGGGGTGAGCAGTACTTC.

This clone was observed a single time. The rearrangement uses TRBV4-3 and TRBJ2-7, with a tentative D call TRBD2 (5 bases). V was shortened by 0 bases and J by 4 bases, with 10 bases between the two germline ends. CDR1 and CDR2 from the germline V gene are LGHNA and YSLEER. The CDR3 runs to 14 residues. The CDR3 DNA sequence: TGCGCCAGCAGCCAAGAGTCTAGCACGTACGAGCAGTACTTC. Protein: CASSQESSTYEQYF.

The rearrangement joins TRBV4-3 to TRBJ2-2; D is unresolved. CDR1 is LGHNA and CDR2 is YSLEER in the germline V gene. This CDR3 has 16 residues. V lost 2 bases and J 0 bases, leaving 10 bases between the germline ends. The CDR3 spells CASSQQRLANTGELFF. The CDR3 DNA follows: TGCGCCAGCAGCCAACAGCGCTTAGCGAACACCGGGGAGCTGTTTTTT.

This sequence joins TRBV28 and TRBJ2-5; 11 nucleotides align to TRBD2. There are 17 residues in the CDR3. CDR1 and CDR2 (germline): MDHEN, SYDVKM. J was trimmed by 0 bases and V by 3 bases; bases with no gene match: 6. In nucleotides, the CDR3 is TGTGCCAGCAGTTTGACCTTAGCGGGAGGGTACCAAGAGACCCAGTACTTC. It specifies CASSLTLAGGYQETQYF. The complete variable domain, with remaining parts taken from reference TRBV28 and TRBJ2-5, reads DVKVTQSSRYLVKRTGEKVFLECVQDMDHENMFWYRQDPGLGLRLIYFSYDVKMKEKGDIPEGYSVSREKKERFSLILESASTNQTSMYLCASSLTLAGGYQETQYFGPGTRLLVL.